The clone carrying this T cell receptor (beta chain) has at least ten counts. No antigen is known for it. This CDR3 contains 15 residues. Germline V gives CDR1 SGHTA, CDR2 FQGNSA. After removal of 1 base from V and 6 bases from J, the junction contained 4 bases not matched to a gene. This entry belongs to a study of read filtering for tumor transcriptome and immune sequencing. Whole-study context: IR-seq gave about 3.5 to 10.27 million TCR reads per sample; RNA-seq gave roughly 80 to 1,300.

This library used about 360 ng RNA and molecular barcoded adaptors spanning alpha/delta and beta/gamma chains. TCRdb reprocessed the reads with MiXCR, giving one entry per CDR3 protein. Among about 46,000 distinct CDR3 sequences, 20% were seen once, and the ten largest hold roughly 37%. Regarding the study as a whole: The CD138-negative fraction was mixed bone marrow immune cells, not pure T cells. Roughly 82% of IR-seq clonotypes had a single read, yet these held around 3.5% of reads. RNA-seq captured clonotypes less deeply and reliably than IR-seq.

The TCR sequence derives from a donor aged 40 or older with multiple myeloma. Material: a population of CD138-negative cells sorted from bone marrow. The chain carries TRBV7-2 and TRBJ2-1; 9 bases line up with TRBD2. Here the CDR3 reads CASSLDAGGPNEQFF. CDR3 nucleotide sequence: TGTGCCAGCAGCTTAGATGCGGGAGGGCCCAATGAGCAGTTCTTC.